The 19 T cell receptor beta chains in this list originate from one sample, sequenced in a study of blood T cell repertoires in COVID-19. Assay used: immunoSEQ multiplex PCR; TCRdb lists only in-frame clones, some missing. The table records over 130,000 clones, about three quarters of them present only once. Sequencing was performed on peripheral blood. These receptors came from a woman between 45 and 65 years old with active or convalescent COVID-19.

The chain is built from TRBV28 and TRBJ2-7; D gene uncertain. The V gene's germline CDR1 is MDHEN and CDR2 SYDVKM. This CDR3 is built from 13 residues. With 3 bases removed from V and 7 bases from J, the gap between germline ends came to 13 bases. Here the CDR3 reads CASSFAPPREQYF. The CDR3 region has the DNA TGTGCCAGCAGTTTCGCGCCGCCACGGGAGCAGTACTTC.

The V and J genes are TRBV7-9 and TRBJ1-2; D is possibly TRBD1 (5 bases). Germline V gene sequence: CDR1 SEHNR, CDR2 FQNEAQ (reference sequence). Trimming cost V 2 bases and J 0 bases, with 7 bases left between them. There are 14 residues in the CDR3. CDR3 loop: CASSLTGPNYGYTF. CDR3 coding DNA: TGTGCCAGCAGCTTAACAGGTCCTAACTATGGCTACACCTTC.

The chain combines TRBV1 with TRBJ2-3; the D segment call TRBD2 is taken from the table without a DNA check. TRBV1 corresponds to a pseudogene. The CDR3 extends over 17 amino acids. The CDR3 protein is CTSSRGRGLSYTDTQYF. The DNA of the CDR3 is TGCACCAGCAGCCGAGGGAGGGGACTCTCCTACACAGATACGCAGTATTTT.

DNA of the CDR3: TGTGCCAGCAGTTTCCCCGTGGGGCATGGAAACACCATATATTTT. Its translation: CASSFPVGHGNTIYF. The rearrangement links TRBV28 to TRBJ1-3; a weak D match, TRBD1 (5 bases). Germline CDR1 reads MDHEN; CDR2 reads SYDVKM. This CDR3 comprises 15 residues. The V end lost 3 bases, the J end lost 3 bases, and 12 bases lay between the germline ends.

The rearrangement joins TRBV21-1 to TRBJ2-7; the table's D call, TRBD1, was not checked against the DNA. TRBV21-1 is annotated as a pseudogene. This CDR3 has 14 residues. The CDR3 loop reads CASRYRGRSYEQYF. CDR3 DNA: TGTGCCAGCAGGTACAGGGGGCGATCCTACGAGCAGTACTTC.

The sample holds a few counts of this clone. This sequence joins TRBV4-1 and TRBJ2-7; D is undetermined. CDR1 MGHRA and CDR2 YSYEKL come from the germline V gene. The CDR3 is 16 residues long. V shed 0 bases and J shed 7 bases, with 19 bases lying between them. CDR3 residues: CASSQEWRPPLREQYF. CDR3 DNA sequence: TGCGCCAGCAGCCAAGAATGGCGGCCCCCGTTGAGGGAGCAGTACTTC.

The rearrangement uses TRBV5-1 and TRBJ1-3, with a possible D match to TRBD1 (5 bases). V was shortened by 4 bases and J by 0 bases, with 20 bases between the two germline ends. The CDR3 totals 18 residues. Germline V lookup: CDR1 SGHRS, CDR2 YFSETQ. The CDR3 is CASSIIRGGDFSGNTIYF. DNA of the CDR3: TGCGCCAGCAGCATAATTCGCGGGGGGGATTTCTCTGGAAACACCATATATTTT.

The chain uses TRBV18 and TRBJ2-3, with 7 bases identical to TRBD1. V was pared by 3 bases and J by 3 bases, with 6 bases of the junction left unmatched. The CDR3 has 15 amino acids. Germline V lookup: CDR1 KGHSH, CDR2 LQKENI. In nucleotides, the CDR3 is TGTGCCAGCTCACCCCGACAGGGAGTGACAGATACGCAGTATTTT. Residues: CASSPRQGVTDTQYF.

V usage is TRBV2 and J usage is TRBJ2-1; TRBD2 matches at 8 bases. The V gene end was trimmed by 7 bases and the J gene end by 7 bases; junction bases not matched to a gene: 9. The germline CDR1 and CDR2 sequences are SNHLY and FYNNEI. The CDR3 runs 14 residues. The CDR3 loop reads CASTGGAVGNEQFF. DNA of the CDR3: TGTGCCAGCACCGGGGGGGCCGTGGGTAATGAGCAGTTCTTC. Full variable domain (outside the CDR3, taken from reference TRBV2 and TRBJ2-1): EPEVTQTPSHQVTQMGQEVILRCVPISNHLYFYWYRQILGQKVEFLVSFYNNEISEKSEIFDDQFSVERPDGSNFTLKIRSTKLEDSAMYFCASTGGAVGNEQFFGPGTRLTVL.

The V call is TRBV11-3, the J call TRBJ2-3, with 7 bases fitting TRBD2. This CDR3 is built from 16 residues. Per germline, CDR1 SGHNT and CDR2 YENEEA. Germline trimming cut 1 base from V and 5 bases from J; bases unmatched to any gene: 9. The CDR3 reads CASSLGRRETQDTQYF. Here the CDR3 DNA reads TGTGCCAGCAGCTTAGGCCGGCGGGAGACCCAAGATACGCAGTATTTT.

The chain carries TRBV2 and TRBJ1-2; 10 nucleotides align to TRBD1. Germline V gene lookup returns CDR1 SNHLY and CDR2 FYNNEI. V dropped 4 bases and J dropped 6; count of bases not matched to a gene: 8. The CDR3 is made up of 15 amino acids. For the CDR3, the DNA is TGTGCCAGCAGTGTCCAGACAGGGGGCCCCAATGGCTACACCTTC. As protein: CASSVQTGGPNGYTF.

The J gene is TRBJ2-5, the V gene TRBV12-3 or TRBV12-4; D gene unclear. CDR3 length: 13 residues. Trimming took 3 bases from V and 4 from J, leaving 9 bases between them. Here the CDR3 DNA reads TGTGCCAGCAGTTTTACTACGGTAGAGACCCAGTACTTC. Translation: CASSFTTVETQYF.

The genes are TRBV28 and TRBJ1-6; D uncertain. Trimming pared 10 bases from V and 0 bases from J, leaving 13 bases between. Germline CDR1 MDHEN, CDR2 SYDVKM. The CDR3 runs to 15 residues. CDR3 residues: CATLESSSYNSPLHF. In nucleotides, the CDR3 is TGTGCCACACTGGAGTCTAGCTCCTATAATTCACCCCTCCACTTT.

The chain recombines TRBV10-1 with TRBJ1-1, with D tentatively TRBD1 (6 bases). CDR3 length: 13 residues. Germline V gene lookup returns CDR1 WNHNN and CDR2 SYGVQD (reference sequence). The V and J ends lost 3 bases and 6 bases respectively, with 11 bases between them. The CDR3 is CASSEGGGAEAFF. CDR3 in DNA: TGCGCCAGCAGTGAAGGCGGGGGCGCTGAAGCTTTCTTT.

This chain connects TRBV9 to TRBJ1-1, with no clear D. V lost 0 bases to trimming and J lost 0 bases, with 3 bases between them. Germline loops: CDR1 SGDLS, CDR2 YYNGEE. This CDR3 spans 13 amino acids. CDR3: CASSVAMNTEAFF. DNA of the CDR3: TGTGCCAGCAGCGTAGCTATGAACACTGAAGCTTTCTTT.

This clone came up once. J is TRBJ1-1 and V is TRBV18; the D gene is possibly TRBD1 (5 bases). V lost 2 bases and J 4 bases, leaving 20 bases between the germline ends. The CDR3 has 17 residues. The germline V gene encodes CDR1 KGHSH and CDR2 LQKENI. The CDR3 spells CASSPNTLGGSGTEAFF. The DNA of the CDR3 is TGTGCCAGCTCACCAAATACGTTGGGGGGGTCAGGCACTGAAGCTTTCTTT.

This sequence joins TRBV18 and TRBJ2-7, with unresolved D. Germline V gene sequence: CDR1 KGHSH, CDR2 LQKENI. Trimming cost V 3 bases and J 0 bases, with 9 bases left between them. This CDR3 is 14 amino acids long. CDR3 in amino acids: CASSPADHSYEQYF. CDR3 bases: TGTGCCAGCTCACCCGCAGATCACTCCTACGAGCAGTACTTC.

This clone was counted between two and nine times. The chain has TRBV9 and TRBJ1-2; 12 bases are shared with TRBD1. CDR3 length equals 15 residues. Trimming took 0 bases from V and 6 from J; bases not matched to a gene: 3. The germline gives CDR1 SGDLS, CDR2 YYNGEE. The CDR3 sequence is CASSVGDRGRDGYTF. CDR3 in DNA: TGTGCCAGCAGCGTAGGGGACAGGGGGCGCGATGGCTACACCTTC.

The chain recombines TRBV7-2 with TRBJ2-5; tentative D call: TRBD1 (5 bases). CDR3 length: 17 amino acids. V shed 2 bases and J shed 1 base, with 17 bases lying between them. Germline values: CDR1 SGHTA, CDR2 FQGNSA. CDR3 protein: CASSLWSPDIPQETQYF. CDR3 DNA sequence: TGTGCCAGCAGCTTATGGTCCCCGGACATACCCCAAGAGACCCAGTACTTC.